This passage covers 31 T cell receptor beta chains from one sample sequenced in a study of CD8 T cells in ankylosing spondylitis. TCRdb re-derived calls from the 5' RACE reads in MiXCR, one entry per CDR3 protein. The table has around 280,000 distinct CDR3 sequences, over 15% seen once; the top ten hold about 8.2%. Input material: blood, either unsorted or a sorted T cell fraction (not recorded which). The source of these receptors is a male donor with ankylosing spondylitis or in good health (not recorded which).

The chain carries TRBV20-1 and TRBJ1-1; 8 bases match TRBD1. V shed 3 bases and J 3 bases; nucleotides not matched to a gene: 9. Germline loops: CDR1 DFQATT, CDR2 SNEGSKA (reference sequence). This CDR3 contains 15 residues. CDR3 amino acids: CSASFRGRADTEAFF. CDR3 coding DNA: TGCAGTGCTAGTTTCAGGGGGCGCGCAGACACTGAAGCTTTCTTT.

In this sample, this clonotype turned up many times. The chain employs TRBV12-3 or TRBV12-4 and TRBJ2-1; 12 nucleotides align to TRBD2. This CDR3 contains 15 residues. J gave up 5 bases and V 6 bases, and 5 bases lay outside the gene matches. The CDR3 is CASSNTSGGNNEQFF. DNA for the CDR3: TGTGCCAGCAGCAATACTAGCGGGGGGAACAATGAGCAGTTCTTC.

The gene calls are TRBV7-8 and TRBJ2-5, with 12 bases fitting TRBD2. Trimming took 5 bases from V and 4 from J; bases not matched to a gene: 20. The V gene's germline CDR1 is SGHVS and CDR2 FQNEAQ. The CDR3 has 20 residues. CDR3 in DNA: TGTGCCAGCAGCCCTACGAGACTAGCGGGGGCCCTTAAATTACGAGAGACCCAGTACTTC. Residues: CASSPTRLAGALKLRETQYF.

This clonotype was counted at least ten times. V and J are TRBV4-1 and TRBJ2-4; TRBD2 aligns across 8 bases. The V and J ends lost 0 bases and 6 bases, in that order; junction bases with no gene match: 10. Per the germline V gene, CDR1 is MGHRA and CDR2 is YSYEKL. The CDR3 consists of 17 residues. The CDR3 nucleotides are TGCGCCAGCAGCCAAGAGCCGGGTAGCGGGAATATAAACATTCAGTACTTC. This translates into CASSQEPGSGNINIQYF.

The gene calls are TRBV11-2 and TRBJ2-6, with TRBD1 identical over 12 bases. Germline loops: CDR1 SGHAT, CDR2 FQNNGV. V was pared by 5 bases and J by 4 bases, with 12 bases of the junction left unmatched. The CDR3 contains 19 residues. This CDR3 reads CASSPSRDRGLRGANVLTF. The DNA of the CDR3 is TGTGCCAGCAGCCCCAGCAGGGACAGGGGGCTTAGAGGGGCCAACGTCCTGACTTTC.

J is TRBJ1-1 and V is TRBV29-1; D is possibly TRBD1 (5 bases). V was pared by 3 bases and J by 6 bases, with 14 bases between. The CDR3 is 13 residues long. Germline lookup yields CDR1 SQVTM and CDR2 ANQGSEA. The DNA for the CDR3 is TGCAGCGTTGAGTTGATAGGGGTCGCTGAAGCTTTCTTT. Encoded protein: CSVELIGVAEAFF.

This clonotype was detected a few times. DNA for the CDR3: TGTGCCAGCAGTTTTTTAGTCTTAGGGACAGGGACCTACGAGCAGTACGTC. Translated: CASSFLVLGTGTYEQYV. The genes are TRBV12-3 or TRBV12-4 and TRBJ2-7; 9 nucleotides line up with TRBD1. The J segment lost 2 bases and the V segment lost 3 bases, leaving 11 bases of the junction unmatched. This CDR3 is 17 amino acids long.

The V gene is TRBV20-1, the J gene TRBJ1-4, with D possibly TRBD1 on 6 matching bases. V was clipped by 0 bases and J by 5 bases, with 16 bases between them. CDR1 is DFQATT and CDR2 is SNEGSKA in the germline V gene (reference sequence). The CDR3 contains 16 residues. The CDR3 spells CSARDAIGTRNEKLFF. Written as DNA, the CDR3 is TGCAGTGCTAGAGATGCGATTGGGACACGAAATGAAAAACTGTTTTTT.

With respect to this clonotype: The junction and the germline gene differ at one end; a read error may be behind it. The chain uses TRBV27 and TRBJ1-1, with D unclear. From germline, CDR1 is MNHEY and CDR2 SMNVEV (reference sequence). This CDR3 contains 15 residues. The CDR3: CASSFVGIVNTAAFF. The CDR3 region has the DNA TGTGCCAGCAGTTTTGTGGGGATCGTAAACACTGCAGCTTTCTTT.

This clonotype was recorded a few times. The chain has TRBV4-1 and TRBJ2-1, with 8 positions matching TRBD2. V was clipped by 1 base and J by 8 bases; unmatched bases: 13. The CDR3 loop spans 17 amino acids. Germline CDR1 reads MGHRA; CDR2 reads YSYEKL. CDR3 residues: CASSQGSLRGVFDEQFF. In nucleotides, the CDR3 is TGCGCCAGCAGCCAAGGATCATTGCGGGGGGTTTTCGATGAGCAGTTCTTC.

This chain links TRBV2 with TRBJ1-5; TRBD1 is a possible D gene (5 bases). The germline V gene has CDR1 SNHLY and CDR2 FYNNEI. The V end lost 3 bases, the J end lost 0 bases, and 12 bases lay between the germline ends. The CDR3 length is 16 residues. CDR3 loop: CASSDAQGNSNQPQHF. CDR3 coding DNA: TGTGCCAGCAGTGATGCTCAGGGAAATAGCAATCAGCCCCAGCATTTT.

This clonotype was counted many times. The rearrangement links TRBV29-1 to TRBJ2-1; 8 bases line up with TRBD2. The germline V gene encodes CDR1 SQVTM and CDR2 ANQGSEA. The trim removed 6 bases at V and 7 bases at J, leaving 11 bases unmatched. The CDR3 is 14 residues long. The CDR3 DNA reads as TGCAGCGTCACGGGACTAGGTGGTCCGAATGAGCAGTTCTTC. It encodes CSVTGLGGPNEQFF.

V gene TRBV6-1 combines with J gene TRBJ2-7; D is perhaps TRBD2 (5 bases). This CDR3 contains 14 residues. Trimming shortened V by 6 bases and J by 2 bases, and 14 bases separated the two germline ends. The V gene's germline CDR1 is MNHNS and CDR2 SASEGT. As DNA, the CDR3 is TGTGCCAGCAGCCTCACTGTCGGGGCCTACGAGCAGTACGTC. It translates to CASSLTVGAYEQYV.

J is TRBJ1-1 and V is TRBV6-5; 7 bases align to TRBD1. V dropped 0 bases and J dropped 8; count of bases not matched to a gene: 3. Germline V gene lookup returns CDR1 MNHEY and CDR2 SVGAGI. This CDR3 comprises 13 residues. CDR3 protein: CASSYSTDREAFF. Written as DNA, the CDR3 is TGTGCCAGCAGTTACTCGACGGACAGGGAAGCTTTCTTT.

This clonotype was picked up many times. The CDR3 region has the DNA TGCAGCGGAGCAGGGGGAGGCCAAGAGACCCAGTACTTC. Translating it yields CSGAGGGQETQYF. The chain employs TRBV29-1 and TRBJ2-5; D possibly corresponds to TRBD1 (7 bases). V lost 7 bases and J lost 1, with 13 bases in between. Germline CDR1 and CDR2: SQVTM and ANQGSEA. The CDR3 sequence is 13 residues long.

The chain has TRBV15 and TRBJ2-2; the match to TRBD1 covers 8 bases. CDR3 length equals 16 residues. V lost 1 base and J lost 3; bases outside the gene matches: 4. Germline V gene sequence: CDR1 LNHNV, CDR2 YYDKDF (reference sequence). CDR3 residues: CATSRVWDRYTGELFF. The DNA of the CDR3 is TGTGCCACCAGCAGAGTTTGGGACAGGTACACCGGGGAGCTGTTTTTT.

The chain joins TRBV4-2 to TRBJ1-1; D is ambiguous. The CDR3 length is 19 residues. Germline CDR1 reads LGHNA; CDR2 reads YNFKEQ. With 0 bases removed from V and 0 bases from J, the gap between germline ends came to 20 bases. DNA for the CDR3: TGTGCCAGCAGCCAAGATCTTTTTTTTGGGAGTTCAATGAACACTGAAGCTTTCTTT. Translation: CASSQDLFFGSSMNTEAFF.

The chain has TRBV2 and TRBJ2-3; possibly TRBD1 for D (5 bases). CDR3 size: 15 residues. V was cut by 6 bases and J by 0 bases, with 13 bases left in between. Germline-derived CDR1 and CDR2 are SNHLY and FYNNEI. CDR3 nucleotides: TGTGCCAGCAGAATGACAGTAGCAAGCACAGATACGCAGTATTTT. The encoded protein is CASRMTVASTDTQYF.

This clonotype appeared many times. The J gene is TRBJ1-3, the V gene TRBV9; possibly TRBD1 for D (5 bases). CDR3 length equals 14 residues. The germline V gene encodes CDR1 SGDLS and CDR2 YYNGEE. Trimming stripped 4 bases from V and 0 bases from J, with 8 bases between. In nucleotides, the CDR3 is TGTGCCAGCAGCCCGGGGGTCTCTGGAAACACCATATATTTT. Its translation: CASSPGVSGNTIYF.

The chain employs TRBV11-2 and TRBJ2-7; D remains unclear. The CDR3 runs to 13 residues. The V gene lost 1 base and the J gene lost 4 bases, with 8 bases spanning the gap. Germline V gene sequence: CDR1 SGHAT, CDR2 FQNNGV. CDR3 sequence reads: CASSLGVRYEQYV. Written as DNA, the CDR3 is TGTGCCAGCAGCTTAGGCGTGAGGTACGAGCAGTACGTC.

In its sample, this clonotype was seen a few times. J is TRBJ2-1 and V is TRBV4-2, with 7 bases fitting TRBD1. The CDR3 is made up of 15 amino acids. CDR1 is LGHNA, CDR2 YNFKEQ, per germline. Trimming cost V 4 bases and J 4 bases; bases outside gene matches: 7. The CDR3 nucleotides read TGTGCCAGCAGCCCGGACAGGAGAGCTTACAATGAGCAGTTCTTC. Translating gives CASSPDRRAYNEQFF.

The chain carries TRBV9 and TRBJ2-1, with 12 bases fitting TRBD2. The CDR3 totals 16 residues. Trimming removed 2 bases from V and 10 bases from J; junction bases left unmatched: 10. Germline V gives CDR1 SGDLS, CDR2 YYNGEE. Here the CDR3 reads CASSVGTSGRFGEQFF. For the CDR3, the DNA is TGTGCCAGCAGCGTTGGTACTAGCGGGAGGTTCGGCGAGCAGTTCTTC.

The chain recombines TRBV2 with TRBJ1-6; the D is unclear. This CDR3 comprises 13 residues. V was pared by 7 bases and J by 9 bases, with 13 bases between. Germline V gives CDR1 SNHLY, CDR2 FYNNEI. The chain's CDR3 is CASKDGISSPLHF. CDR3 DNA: TGTGCCAGCAAGGACGGTATTAGTTCACCCCTCCACTTT.

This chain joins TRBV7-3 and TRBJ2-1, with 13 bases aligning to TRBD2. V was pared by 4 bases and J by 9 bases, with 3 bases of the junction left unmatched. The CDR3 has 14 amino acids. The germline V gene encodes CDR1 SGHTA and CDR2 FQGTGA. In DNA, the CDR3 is TGTGCCAGCAGCTCAGGACTAGCGGGAGCTGAGCAGTTCTTC. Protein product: CASSSGLAGAEQFF.

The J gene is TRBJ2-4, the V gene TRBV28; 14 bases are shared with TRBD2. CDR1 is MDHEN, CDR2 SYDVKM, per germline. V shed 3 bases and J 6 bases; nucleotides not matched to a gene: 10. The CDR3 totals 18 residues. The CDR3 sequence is CASSFPRTSGGQGNIQYF. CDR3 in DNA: TGTGCCAGCAGTTTCCCCCGGACTAGCGGGGGGCAGGGAAACATTCAGTACTTC.

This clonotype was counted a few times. The DNA for the CDR3 is TGTGCCAGCAGTGGTACAGGGGGACAAGAGACCCAGTACTTC. Its protein product is CASSGTGGQETQYF. V usage is TRBV28 and J usage is TRBJ2-5; 8 bases are a match to TRBD1. J was trimmed by 2 bases and V by 5 bases; bases with no gene match: 4. This CDR3 is 14 amino acids long. Germline CDR1 is MDHEN and CDR2 is SYDVKM.

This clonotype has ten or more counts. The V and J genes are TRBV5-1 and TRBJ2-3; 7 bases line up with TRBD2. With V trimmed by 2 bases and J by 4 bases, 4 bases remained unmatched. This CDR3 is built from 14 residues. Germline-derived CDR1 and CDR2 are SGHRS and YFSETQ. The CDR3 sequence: CASSFAGDSDTQYF. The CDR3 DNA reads TGCGCCAGCAGCTTTGCGGGAGATTCAGATACGCAGTATTTT.

The CDR3 is CASMRTSGNQETQYF. CDR3 DNA sequence: TGTGCCAGCATGAGGACTAGCGGAAACCAAGAGACCCAGTACTTC. V and J are TRBV6-1 and TRBJ2-5, with TRBD2 identical over 10 bases. From germline, CDR1 is MNHNS and CDR2 SASEGT. V lost 7 bases, J lost 0 bases, and 5 bases stayed unmatched. The CDR3 consists of 15 residues.

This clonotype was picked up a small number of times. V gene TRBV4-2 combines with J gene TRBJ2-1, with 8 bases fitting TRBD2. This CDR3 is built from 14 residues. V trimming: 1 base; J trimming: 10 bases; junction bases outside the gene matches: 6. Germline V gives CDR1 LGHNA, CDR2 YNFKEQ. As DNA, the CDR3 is TGTGCCAGCAGCCAAGTTGGTAGCGGGGCCGAGCAGTTCTTC. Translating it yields CASSQVGSGAEQFF.

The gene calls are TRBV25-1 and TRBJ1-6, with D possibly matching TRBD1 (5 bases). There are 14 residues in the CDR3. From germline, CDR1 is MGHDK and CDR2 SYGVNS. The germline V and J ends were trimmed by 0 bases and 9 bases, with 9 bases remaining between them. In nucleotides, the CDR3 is TGTGCCAGCAGTGAATACGGCGGGGCTTCACCCCTCCACTTT. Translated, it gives CASSEYGGASPLHF.

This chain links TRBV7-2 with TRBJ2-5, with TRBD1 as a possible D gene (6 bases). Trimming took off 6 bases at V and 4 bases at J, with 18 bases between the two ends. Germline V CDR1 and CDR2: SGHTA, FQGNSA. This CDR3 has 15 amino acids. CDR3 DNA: TGTGCCAGCAGACCAGAACCAGGGGACGCAGAGACCCAGTACTTC. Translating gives CASRPEPGDAETQYF.